This T cell receptor beta chain originates from a study of T cells after yellow fever vaccination. V shed 2 bases and J shed 0 bases, with 10 bases lying between them. This CDR3 has 15 amino acids. Looked up from germline, CDR1 is LGHDT and CDR2 is YNNKEL (reference sequence). The study made its TCR cDNA through 5'RACE template switching. That step introduced a universal primer site along with UMIs. TCRdb re-analysed the 5' RACE reads in MiXCR, keeping a single row per CDR3 protein. The repertoire holds 200,000 to 250,000 distinct CDR3 sequences, with about 3% as singletons. A few counts support this clonotype. Its specificity is not known. Findings and caveats of the study: The study re-detected most primary-vaccination clones after the booster (around 96% CD4, just over 85% CD8). Abundant bulk-derived clonotypes could contaminate FACS-sorted repertoires.

This TCR was recovered from a man aged 18 to 30 who received the YFV17D yellow fever vaccine. The genes are TRBV3-1 and TRBJ1-1, with D perhaps TRBD1 (5 bases). The material was CD4+ T cells sorted from PBMCs, obtained 10 days after the yellow fever booster vaccination. CDR3 protein: CASSQMDKMNTEAFF. The CDR3 nucleotides are TGTGCCAGCAGCCAAATGGACAAGATGAACACTGAAGCTTTCTTT.